This TCR beta chain was sequenced in a study of T-cell memory formation after mild COVID-19. This clonotype was recorded a few times. TCRdb passed the 5' RACE reads through MiXCR, listing each CDR3 protein once. The table records about 270,000 distinct CDR3 sequences, 15% to 20% of them present only once. Trimming took off 7 bases at V and 2 bases at J, with 14 bases between the two ends. The CDR3 length is 14 residues. Germline V gene data show CDR1 as MNHNS and CDR2 as SASEGT. The receptor was derived from a man aged 18 to 30 who had mild COVID-19 (a few samples of this study predate the infection). Cell type and time point are not known. Sample: PBMCs or a T cell subset sorted from them (not recorded which). The chain is built from TRBV6-1 and TRBJ2-5, with TRBD2 as a possible D gene (6 bases). The CDR3 DNA reads as TGTGCCAGCATCCAAGCGGGTACTCAAGAGACCCAGTACTTC. It translates to CASIQAGTQETQYF.